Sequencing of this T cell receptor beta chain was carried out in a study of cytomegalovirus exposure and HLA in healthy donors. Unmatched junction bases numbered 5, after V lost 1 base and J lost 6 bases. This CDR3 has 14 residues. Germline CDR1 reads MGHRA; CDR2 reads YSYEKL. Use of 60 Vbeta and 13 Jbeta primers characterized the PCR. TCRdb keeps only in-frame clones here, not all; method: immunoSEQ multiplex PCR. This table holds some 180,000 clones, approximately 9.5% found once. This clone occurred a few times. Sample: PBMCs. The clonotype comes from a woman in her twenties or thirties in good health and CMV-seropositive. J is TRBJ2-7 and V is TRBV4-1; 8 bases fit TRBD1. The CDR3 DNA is TGCGCCAGCAGCCAAGGGACAGGGTACGGCGAGCAGTACTTC. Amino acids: CASSQGTGYGEQYF.